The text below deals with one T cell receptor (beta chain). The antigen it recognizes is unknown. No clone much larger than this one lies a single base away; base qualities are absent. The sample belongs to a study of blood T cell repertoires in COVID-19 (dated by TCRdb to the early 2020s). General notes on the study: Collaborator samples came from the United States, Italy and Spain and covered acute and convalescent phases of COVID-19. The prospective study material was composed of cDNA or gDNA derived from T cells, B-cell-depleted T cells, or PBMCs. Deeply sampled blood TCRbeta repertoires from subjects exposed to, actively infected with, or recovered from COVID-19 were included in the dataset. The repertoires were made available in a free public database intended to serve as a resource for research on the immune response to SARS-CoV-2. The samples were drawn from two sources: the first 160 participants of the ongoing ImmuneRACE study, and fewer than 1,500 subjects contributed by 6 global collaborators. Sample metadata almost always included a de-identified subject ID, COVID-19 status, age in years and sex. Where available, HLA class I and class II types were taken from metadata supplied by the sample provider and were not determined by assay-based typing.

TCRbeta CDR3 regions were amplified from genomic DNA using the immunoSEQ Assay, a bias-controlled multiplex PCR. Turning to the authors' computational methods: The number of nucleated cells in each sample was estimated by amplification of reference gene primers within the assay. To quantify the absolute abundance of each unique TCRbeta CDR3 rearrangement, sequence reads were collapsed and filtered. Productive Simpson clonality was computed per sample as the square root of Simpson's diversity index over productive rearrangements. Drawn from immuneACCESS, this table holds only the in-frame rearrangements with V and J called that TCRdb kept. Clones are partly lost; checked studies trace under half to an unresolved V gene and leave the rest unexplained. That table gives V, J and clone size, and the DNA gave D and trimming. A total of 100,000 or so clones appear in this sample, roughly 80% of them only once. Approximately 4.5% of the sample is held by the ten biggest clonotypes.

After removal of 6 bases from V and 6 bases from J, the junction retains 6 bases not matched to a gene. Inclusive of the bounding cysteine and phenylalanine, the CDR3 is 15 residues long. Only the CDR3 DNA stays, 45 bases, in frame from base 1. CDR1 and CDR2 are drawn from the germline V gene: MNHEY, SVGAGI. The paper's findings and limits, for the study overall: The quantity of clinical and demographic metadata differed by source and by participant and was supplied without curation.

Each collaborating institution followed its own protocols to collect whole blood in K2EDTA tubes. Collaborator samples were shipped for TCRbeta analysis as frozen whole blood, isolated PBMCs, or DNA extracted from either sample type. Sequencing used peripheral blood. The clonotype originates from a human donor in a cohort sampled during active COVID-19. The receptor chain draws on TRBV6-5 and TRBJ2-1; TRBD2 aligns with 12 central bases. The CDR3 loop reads CASRNGLAGSNEQFF. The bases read TGTGCCAGCAGAAACGGACTAGCGGGGTCCAATGAGCAGTTCTTC.